The 27 T cell receptor beta chains reported below all come from one sample, sequenced in a study of T cells in Graves' hyperthyroidism and ophthalmopathy. TCR beta CDR3 regions were amplified from RNA. The HTBI set primed first-round TCR CDR3 RT-PCR. Using its own MiXCR run on the multiplex PCR reads, TCRdb lists one record per CDR3 protein. This sample yields around 450,000 distinct CDR3 sequences, of which roughly 15% are seen a single time; less than 6.5% belongs to the top ten. Sequencing input: blood. The receptors originated from a woman younger than 35 with Graves' hyperthyroidism.

Ten or more counts support this clonotype. This chain uses TRBV19 with TRBJ2-2, with TRBD1 as a possible D gene (5 bases). Germline V gene sequence: CDR1 LNHDA, CDR2 SQIVND (reference sequence). CDR3 length equals 13 residues. The V end lost 7 bases, the J end lost 4 bases, and 10 bases lay between the germline ends. The CDR3 reads CASMGRGTGELFF. The CDR3, as DNA: TGTGCCAGTATGGGGCGTGGCACCGGGGAGCTGTTTTTT.

This clonotype was found a few times. The chain links TRBV6-4 to TRBJ1-6; D not resolved. Between the trimmed V and J ends, which lost 10 bases and 5 bases, there was a span of 15 bases. Per germline, CDR1 MRHNA and CDR2 SNTAGT. The CDR3 is 14 amino acids. The CDR3 bases are TGTGCCACTTCAGCCCCCCAGGATAATTCACCCCTCCACTTT. Protein sequence: CATSAPQDNSPLHF.

This clonotype was seen many times. The chain joins TRBV4-1 to TRBJ1-3, with a weak D call TRBD1 (5 bases). Germline V gene sequence: CDR1 MGHRA, CDR2 YSYEKL. The CDR3 length is 14 residues. V was clipped by 0 bases and J by 8 bases, with 11 bases between them. CDR3 bases: TGCGCCAGCAGCCAAGATATTAGGGGAGACACCATATATTTT. This gives the protein CASSQDIRGDTIYF.

This clonotype has ten or more counts. This sequence joins TRBV3-1 and TRBJ1-6, with TRBD1 as a possible D gene (5 bases). Trimming removed 0 bases at V and 6 bases at J, with 15 bases between. There are 17 residues in the CDR3. Germline CDR1 and CDR2: LGHDT and YNNKEL (reference sequence). The CDR3 region is CASSQDLEAGGNSPLHF. The DNA for the CDR3 is TGTGCCAGCAGCCAAGACCTTGAAGCGGGGGGTAATTCACCCCTCCACTTT.

In this sample, this clonotype turned up many times. This sequence joins TRBV5-1 and TRBJ1-1; 12 nucleotides agree with TRBD1. V was clipped by 4 bases and J by 6 bases; unmatched bases: 4. CDR1 SGHRS and CDR2 YFSETQ come from the germline V gene. This CDR3 spans 14 amino acids. The CDR3: CASSRGQGAPEAFF. The CDR3 coding sequence is TGCGCCAGCAGCCGGGGACAGGGGGCGCCTGAAGCTTTCTTT.

This clonotype appeared many times. The chain couples TRBV30 to TRBJ2-1; TRBD2 aligns across 11 bases. Losses at the gene ends were 1 base for V and 10 bases for J; bases not matched to a gene: 15. The germline V gene has CDR1 GTSNPN and CDR2 SVGIG (reference sequence). The CDR3 length is 17 residues. The CDR3 bases are TGTGCCTGGAGTGCCCCCAAGACTAGCGGGGACCCTCGGGAGCAGTTCTTC. Translated: CAWSAPKTSGDPREQFF.

This clonotype came up many times. The chain links TRBV18 to TRBJ2-3; D gene unclear. This CDR3 has 13 amino acids. V lost 8 bases and J 1 base, leaving 10 bases between the germline ends. CDR1 and CDR2 from the germline V gene are KGHSH and LQKENI. In DNA form, the CDR3 reads TGTGCCAGCAGCCGCAGGCGCACAGATACGCAGTATTTT. It specifies CASSRRRTDTQYF.

The J gene is TRBJ2-1, the V gene TRBV27; 11 bases match TRBD2. Losses at the gene ends were 1 base for V and 11 bases for J; bases not matched to a gene: 7. The CDR3 contains 15 residues. Germline lookup yields CDR1 MNHEY and CDR2 SMNVEV (reference sequence). CDR3 protein: CASSLLLAGVVQQFF. CDR3 nucleotides: TGTGCCAGCAGTTTATTACTAGCGGGAGTTGTTCAGCAGTTCTTC.

This clonotype was observed at least ten times. The rearrangement links TRBV3-1 to TRBJ2-1; D unclear. The CDR3 sequence is 10 residues long. Germline lookup yields CDR1 LGHDT and CDR2 YNNKEL (reference sequence). V was trimmed by 3 bases and J by 9 bases, leaving 3 bases between them. CDR3 sequence (DNA): TGTGCCAGCAGCCAGGGTGAGCAGTTCTTC. It yields the protein CASSQGEQFF.

Only a few counts were recorded for this clonotype. V gene TRBV25-1 combines with J gene TRBJ1-4, with D tentatively TRBD1 (6 bases). CDR1 is MGHDK and CDR2 is SYGVNS in the germline V gene. The CDR3 covers 15 residues. The V end lost 1 base, the J end lost 8 bases, and 14 bases lay between the germline ends. In nucleotides, the CDR3 is TGTGCCAGCAGTGAATCGAGAGGGGGGGGAGAAAAACTGTTTTTT. This gives the protein CASSESRGGGEKLFF. Full variable domain (missing parts from reference TRBV25-1 and TRBJ1-4): EADIYQTPRYLVIGTGKKITLECSQTMGHDKMYWYQQDPGMELHLIHYSYGVNSTEKGDLSSESTVSRIRTEHFPLTLESARPSHTSQYLCASSESRGGGEKLFFGSGTQLSVL.

Ten or more counts support this clonotype. The chain links TRBV27 to TRBJ2-7; 8 nucleotides line up with TRBD2. V was pared by 7 bases and J by 0 bases, with 17 bases of the junction left unmatched. The CDR3 spans 18 residues. Looked up from germline, CDR1 is MNHEY and CDR2 is SMNVEV (reference sequence). For the CDR3, the DNA is TGTGCCAGCACCCGAACCGCCCTTAGCGGGGCAAGCTCCTACGAGCAGTACTTC. Translating it yields CASTRTALSGASSYEQYF.

This clonotype has ten or more counts. V is TRBV27 and J is TRBJ1-1; D unresolved. V dropped 3 bases and J dropped 0 bases, with 5 bases sitting between them. The CDR3 has 13 residues. The germline gives CDR1 MNHEY, CDR2 SMNVEV (reference sequence). CDR3 sequence reads: CASSFVLNTEAFF. CDR3 coding DNA: TGTGCCAGCAGTTTCGTACTGAACACTGAAGCTTTCTTT.

This clonotype has ten or more counts. This chain uses TRBV7-9 with TRBJ2-3; 10 bases map to TRBD2. J was trimmed by 6 bases and V by 5 bases; bases with no gene match: 17. The CDR3 length is 18 residues. The germline CDR1 and CDR2 sequences are SEHNR and FQNEAQ (reference sequence). The CDR3, as DNA: TGTGCCAGCAGCCCTCTGGTGTTGGAGCGGGAGGGCCCCGATACGCAGTATTTT. Translated: CASSPLVLEREGPDTQYF. The whole variable domain, filled in from reference TRBV7-9 and TRBJ2-3, reads DTGVSQNPRHKITKRGQNVTFRCDPISEHNRLYWYRQTLGQGPEFLTYFQNEAQLEKSRLLSDRFSAERPKGSFSTLEIQRTEQGDSAMYLCASSPLVLEREGPDTQYFGPGTRLTVL.

Many counts were recorded for this clonotype. The rearrangement joins TRBV27 to TRBJ2-1; D tentatively reads TRBD1 or TRBD2 (5 bases each). The length of the CDR3 is 17 residues. The V gene lost 2 bases and the J gene lost 6 bases, with 20 bases spanning the gap. CDR1 is MNHEY, CDR2 SMNVEV, per germline (reference sequence). The CDR3 is CASSLSPIRDHLNEQFF. CDR3 DNA sequence: TGTGCCAGCAGTTTAAGCCCGATCCGGGACCACCTCAATGAGCAGTTCTTC.

This rearrangement joins TRBV19 to TRBJ2-7, with 11 bases matching TRBD2. In germline, CDR1 is LNHDA, CDR2 SQIVND (reference sequence). V lost 4 bases, J lost 0 bases, and 11 bases stayed unmatched. CDR3 length: 18 amino acids. CDR3 amino acids: CASSNKGTSGGPSYEQYF. CDR3 DNA sequence: TGTGCCAGTAGTAACAAGGGGACTAGCGGAGGACCCTCCTACGAGCAGTACTTC.

This clonotype has a count of ten or more. V is TRBV6-1 and J is TRBJ2-5; possible D gene TRBD2, 5 bases. CDR3 length equals 17 residues. V lost 8 bases and J lost 4, with 26 bases in between. Germline V gives CDR1 MNHNS, CDR2 SASEGT. In nucleotides, the CDR3 is TGTGCCAGCGTGGCCCGGGTTTGGGAGAGCGTCATAGAGACCCAGTACTTC. Translating gives CASVARVWESVIETQYF.

The table lists this clonotype with many counts. The V call is TRBV12-3 or TRBV12-4, the J call TRBJ2-2; 9 positions match TRBD1. V lost 6 bases, J lost 6 bases, and 11 bases stayed unmatched. The CDR3 spans 16 residues. The CDR3 bases are TGTGCCAGCAGCCGTATGGGACAGGGAAAAGCCGGGGAGCTGTTTTTT. It encodes CASSRMGQGKAGELFF.

This clonotype was seen many times. CDR3 nucleotide sequence: TGCGCCAGCAAAACCGGGACAGGTAACTACAATGAGCAGTTCTTC. Translating it yields CASKTGTGNYNEQFF. The chain has TRBV5-1 and TRBJ2-1; 8 bases line up with TRBD1. Germline lookup yields CDR1 SGHRS and CDR2 YFSETQ. The CDR3 consists of 15 residues. Losses at the gene ends were 6 bases for V and 3 bases for J; bases not matched to a gene: 8. The variable domain in full, completed from reference TRBV5-1 and TRBJ2-1, reads KAGVTQTPRYLIKTRGQQVTLSCSPISGHRSVSWYQQTPGQGLQFLFEYFSETQRNKGNFPGRFSGRQFSNSRSEMNVSTLELGDSALYLCASKTGTGNYNEQFFGPGTRLTVL.

This clonotype was seen ten or more times. This chain joins TRBV11-1 and TRBJ2-1; 8 bases line up with TRBD2. From germline, CDR1 is SGHAT and CDR2 FQDESV (reference sequence). There are 15 residues in the CDR3. Trimming cost V 5 bases and J 4 bases; bases outside gene matches: 7. This chain's CDR3 is CASSAGLGGYNEQFF. The DNA of the CDR3 is TGTGCCAGCAGCGCGGGACTAGGGGGGTACAATGAGCAGTTCTTC.

The chain recombines TRBV7-9 with TRBJ1-2; possibly TRBD1 for D (6 bases). Germline V lookup: CDR1 SEHNR, CDR2 FQNEAQ (reference sequence). The CDR3 runs 15 residues. V shed 7 bases and J shed 0 bases, with 15 bases lying between them. The CDR3 DNA follows: TGTGCCAGCAATGAGGGACACCTCCCTAACTATGGCTACACCTTC. Its translation: CASNEGHLPNYGYTF.

This clonotype was seen only a few times. The chain joins TRBV30 to TRBJ1-3; D is perhaps TRBD1 (6 bases). V was shortened by 6 bases and J by 0 bases, with 12 bases between the two germline ends. Germline V gene lookup returns CDR1 GTSNPN and CDR2 SVGIG (reference sequence). There are 14 residues in the CDR3. In nucleotides, the CDR3 is TGTGCCTGTCCAGGGGATTCCTCTGGAAACACCATATATTTT. Encoded protein: CACPGDSSGNTIYF.

This clonotype was seen repeatedly, ten times or more. V gene TRBV7-2 combines with J gene TRBJ2-1; 10 bases match TRBD2. Germline trimming cut 2 bases from V and 7 bases from J; bases unmatched to any gene: 17. This CDR3 spans 19 amino acids. Germline V lookup: CDR1 SGHTA, CDR2 FQGNSA. The CDR3 here is CASSLPTWRAGGQGNEQFF. CDR3 coding DNA: TGTGCCAGCAGCTTACCGACCTGGAGAGCGGGAGGGCAAGGGAATGAGCAGTTCTTC.

This clonotype was found many times. The chain couples TRBV5-6 to TRBJ2-1; D is ambiguous. This CDR3 has 12 residues. Per germline, CDR1 SGHDT and CDR2 YYEEEE. V dropped 4 bases and J dropped 10 bases, with 12 bases sitting between them. The CDR3 sequence is CASSPHSFEQFF. DNA of the CDR3: TGTGCCAGCAGCCCACATAGTTTCGAGCAGTTCTTC.

This clonotype was seen repeatedly, ten times or more. The chain employs TRBV27 and TRBJ2-2; TRBD2 is a possible D gene (7 bases). The CDR3 extends over 15 amino acids. CDR1 is MNHEY, CDR2 SMNVEV, per germline (reference sequence). The V end lost 5 bases, the J end lost 4 bases, and 14 bases lay between the germline ends. This chain's CDR3 is CASSLEGGSTGELFF. CDR3 bases: TGTGCCAGCAGTCTGGAGGGGGGGAGCACCGGGGAGCTGTTTTTT.

This clonotype appeared many times. This chain links TRBV6-1 with TRBJ2-7, with D maybe TRBD2 (6 bases). CDR3 length equals 14 residues. V was trimmed by 1 base and J by 4 bases, leaving 11 bases between them. The germline V gene encodes CDR1 MNHNS and CDR2 SASEGT. In DNA form, the CDR3 reads TGTGCCAGCAGTGAAGATGAGGACTATTACGAGCAGTACTTC. It codes for CASSEDEDYYEQYF.

This clonotype was detected many times. This rearrangement joins TRBV5-1 to TRBJ2-2; 7 bases fit TRBD2. Trimming cost V 4 bases and J 1 base; bases outside gene matches: 7. CDR3 length: 16 residues. The germline gives CDR1 SGHRS, CDR2 YFSETQ. The CDR3 reads CASSPRSSGNTGELFF. The CDR3 DNA reads as TGCGCCAGCAGCCCCCGTTCTAGCGGGAACACCGGGGAGCTGTTTTTT.

The rearrangement uses TRBV20-1 and TRBJ1-5, with 8 positions matching TRBD1. Germline-derived CDR1 and CDR2 are DFQATT and SNEGSKA (reference sequence). The CDR3 runs to 14 residues. V gave up 4 bases and J gave up 2 bases; unmatched junction bases: 4. The CDR3 region is CSATGGAGNQPQHF. In DNA form, the CDR3 reads TGCAGTGCTACAGGGGGCGCGGGCAATCAGCCCCAGCATTTT.